The rows below give T cell receptor beta chains drawn from one sample of a study of T cells in Graves' hyperthyroidism and ophthalmopathy. Each CDR3 protein is one row after TCRdb ran MiXCR on the multiplex PCR reads. This sample has under 400,000 distinct CDR3 sequences, with around a sixth found just once. The sequenced material came from blood. Source of these receptors: a woman under 30 with Graves' hyperthyroidism that later progressed to Graves' ophthalmopathy. Both conserved end residues are part of each CDR3. The order of the fields is J gene, D gene, V gene, clone size, CDR3 DNA, CDR3 protein. A D gene is named only where the DNA matches it firmly. A clone size is listed for some rows: how often the clone was seen (once, few, many), or a class if it is expanded.

j_call: TRBJ2-7
d_call: TRBD2
v_call: TRBV9
clone_size: once
cdr3_nt: TGTGCCAGCAGCAACGGACTAGCGGATACCTACGAGCAGTACTTC
cdr3_aa: CASSNGLADTYEQYF

j_call: TRBJ2-1
d_call: TRBD2
v_call: TRBV6-1
clone_size: few
cdr3_nt: TGTGCCACCCCGACTAGCTCTTGGGTGCATGAGCAGTTCTTC
cdr3_aa: CATPTSSWVHEQFF

j_call: TRBJ2-7
d_call: TRBD2
v_call: TRBV29-1
clone_size: many
cdr3_nt: TGCAGCGTTGAAGTGACTAGCGGTATTTACTACGAGCAGTACTTC
cdr3_aa: CSVEVTSGIYYEQYF

j_call: TRBJ2-5
d_call: TRBD2
v_call: TRBV18
clone_size: -
cdr3_nt: TGTGCCAGCTCACGGGGCGGACTAGCGTTGGAGACCCAGTACTTC
cdr3_aa: CASSRGGLALETQYF

j_call: TRBJ1-1
d_call: -
v_call: TRBV12-3/TRBV12-4
clone_size: many
cdr3_nt: TGTGCCAGCAGTTTAACGGGGCTCGCCGAAGCTTTCTTT
cdr3_aa: CASSLTGLAEAFF

j_call: TRBJ2-4
d_call: TRBD2
v_call: TRBV30
clone_size: -
cdr3_nt: TGTGCCTGGAGTGTACGGGCTAGCGGGGTAGTCAAAAACATTCAGTACTTC
cdr3_aa: CAWSVRASGVVKNIQYF

j_call: TRBJ2-7
d_call: -
v_call: TRBV7-3
clone_size: many
cdr3_nt: TGTGCCAGCAGCATAGGGGGGTCCTCCTACGAGCAGTACTTC
cdr3_aa: CASSIGGSSYEQYF

j_call: TRBJ2-5
d_call: TRBD1
v_call: TRBV2
clone_size: many
cdr3_nt: TGTGCCAGCAGTGAATCCCCATGGGCAGGGGGCATGGAGACCCAGTACTTC
cdr3_aa: CASSESPWAGGMETQYF

j_call: TRBJ1-4
d_call: -
v_call: TRBV27
clone_size: many
cdr3_nt: TGTGCCAGCAGTTGGATTAGACCCAATCGGGGTGAAAAACTGTTTTTT
cdr3_aa: CASSWIRPNRGEKLFF

j_call: TRBJ1-2
d_call: -
v_call: TRBV6-2/TRBV6-3
clone_size: -
cdr3_nt: TGTGCCAGCAGTTACGGCAGGAACTATGGCTACACCTTC
cdr3_aa: CASSYGRNYGYTF

j_call: TRBJ1-4
d_call: -
v_call: TRBV7-9
clone_size: few
cdr3_nt: TGTGCCAGCAGCTTAGTCTCTCGGGGTGAAAAACTGTTTTTT
cdr3_aa: CASSLVSRGEKLFF

j_call: TRBJ2-2
d_call: -
v_call: TRBV15
clone_size: many
cdr3_nt: TGTGCCACCAGCAGAGATCCAAGATACGGGGAGCTGTTTTTT
cdr3_aa: CATSRDPRYGELFF

j_call: TRBJ2-1
d_call: TRBD2
v_call: TRBV20-1
clone_size: -
cdr3_nt: TGCAGTGCTAGAGACATACTAGCGGGAGAGGTAAATGAGCAGTTCTTC
cdr3_aa: CSARDILAGEVNEQFF

j_call: TRBJ1-2
d_call: TRBD1
v_call: TRBV6-1
clone_size: many
cdr3_nt: TGTGCCAGCAGGAACAAACCCTTGGACAGGGTGAATGGCTACACCTTC
cdr3_aa: CASRNKPLDRVNGYTF

j_call: TRBJ2-2
d_call: TRBD1
v_call: TRBV11-3
clone_size: -
cdr3_nt: TGTGCCAGCAGCTCCCGACAGGGGGCGAACACCGGGGAGCTGTTTTTT
cdr3_aa: CASSSRQGANTGELFF

j_call: TRBJ1-5
d_call: -
v_call: TRBV30
clone_size: many
cdr3_nt: TGTGCCTGGAGTGAAGGTAATAGCAATCAGCCCCAGCATTTT
cdr3_aa: CAWSEGNSNQPQHF

j_call: TRBJ1-5
d_call: -
v_call: TRBV6-1
clone_size: few
cdr3_nt: TGTGCCAGCAGTCCCGGTGGGCTTGGGAGCAATCAGCCCCAGCATTTT
cdr3_aa: CASSPGGLGSNQPQHF

j_call: TRBJ2-7
d_call: TRBD2
v_call: TRBV29-1
clone_size: few
cdr3_nt: TGCAGCGTTGTCCCGACTAGCGGGACTCGGCAGTACTTC
cdr3_aa: CSVVPTSGTRQYF

j_call: TRBJ2-5
d_call: -
v_call: TRBV27
clone_size: many
cdr3_nt: TGTGGCTGCGCCGGAGAGACCCAGTACTTC
cdr3_aa: CGCAGETQYF

j_call: TRBJ1-2
d_call: -
v_call: TRBV28
clone_size: many
cdr3_nt: TGTGCCAGCAGTAGACGTTCTTATGGCTACACCTTC
cdr3_aa: CASSRRSYGYTF

j_call: TRBJ2-5
d_call: TRBD2
v_call: TRBV5-5
clone_size: many
cdr3_nt: TGTGCCAGCAGCCGGGGACAGGCCGACGGACTAGCGGGAATGCAGACCCAGTACTTC
cdr3_aa: CASSRGQADGLAGMQTQYF

j_call: TRBJ2-3
d_call: -
v_call: TRBV7-7
clone_size: many
cdr3_nt: TGTGCTAGCAGCTTGGACCGACAGAGCGTTCAGTATTTT
cdr3_aa: CASSLDRQSVQYF

j_call: TRBJ2-1
d_call: -
v_call: TRBV7-9
clone_size: many
cdr3_nt: TGTGCCAGCAGCTCCAGACCATCCAATGAGCAGTTCTTC
cdr3_aa: CASSSRPSNEQFF

j_call: TRBJ1-4
d_call: -
v_call: TRBV6-1
clone_size: few
cdr3_nt: TGTGCCAGCGAGGGTTCGAATGAAAAACTGTTTTTT
cdr3_aa: CASEGSNEKLFF

j_call: TRBJ1-4
d_call: -
v_call: TRBV20-1
clone_size: many
cdr3_nt: TGCAGTGCTAGAGGAGGGACGGAGGTGAATGAAAAACTGTTTTTT
cdr3_aa: CSARGGTEVNEKLFF

j_call: TRBJ2-7
d_call: TRBD1
v_call: TRBV2
clone_size: many
cdr3_nt: TGTGCCAGCAGCGCCACAGGGGGCGGTCGCTCCGAGCAGTACTTC
cdr3_aa: CASSATGGGRSEQYF

j_call: TRBJ1-5
d_call: -
v_call: TRBV19
clone_size: many
cdr3_nt: TGTGCCAGTAGCATCCTCCGGGCCGGGGGTGGTGGCCCTCAGCATTTT
cdr3_aa: CASSILRAGGGGPQHF

j_call: TRBJ2-7
d_call: TRBD1
v_call: TRBV9
clone_size: -
cdr3_nt: TGTGCCAGCAGCCCGACAGGGAGTGTATCCTACGAGCAGTACTTC
cdr3_aa: CASSPTGSVSYEQYF

j_call: TRBJ1-4
d_call: -
v_call: TRBV7-3
clone_size: -
cdr3_nt: TGTGCCAGCAGCCTTAGGGGGGGGGGCGATGAAAAACTGTTTTTT
cdr3_aa: CASSLRGGGDEKLFF

j_call: TRBJ2-1
d_call: TRBD2
v_call: TRBV5-1
clone_size: many
cdr3_nt: TGCGCCAGCAGCTTCGGAGCGGGAGGGCCAGGGGATGAGCAGTTCTTC
cdr3_aa: CASSFGAGGPGDEQFF

j_call: TRBJ2-2
d_call: -
v_call: TRBV7-2
clone_size: many
cdr3_nt: TGTGCCAGCAGCTTAGTAGGAACCGAGGGTGCGCCGGCCGAGACGAACACCGGGGAGCTGTTTTTT
cdr3_aa: CASSLVGTEGAPAETNTGELFF

j_call: TRBJ2-7
d_call: -
v_call: TRBV13
clone_size: many
cdr3_nt: TGTGCCAGCAGCCCCTCTACTGAATCCTACGAGCAGTACTTC
cdr3_aa: CASSPSTESYEQYF

j_call: TRBJ2-1
d_call: -
v_call: TRBV28
clone_size: many
cdr3_nt: TGTGCCAGCAGTTTCGGCAGCTACAATGAGCAGTTCTTC
cdr3_aa: CASSFGSYNEQFF

j_call: TRBJ1-1
d_call: -
v_call: TRBV4-1
clone_size: -
cdr3_nt: TGCGCCAGCAGCCAGATGGGCAACACTGAAGCTTTCTTT
cdr3_aa: CASSQMGNTEAFF

j_call: TRBJ2-1
d_call: TRBD2
v_call: TRBV5-1
clone_size: -
cdr3_nt: TGCGCCAGCAGCCTGCGGGCAGGTTCTTTAGCGGGGGCATACAATGAGCAGTTCTTC
cdr3_aa: CASSLRAGSLAGAYNEQFF

j_call: TRBJ1-3
d_call: -
v_call: TRBV30
clone_size: few
cdr3_nt: TGTGCCTGGAGTGAAGCCTCTGGAAACACCATATATTTT
cdr3_aa: CAWSEASGNTIYF

j_call: TRBJ2-1
d_call: -
v_call: TRBV6-1
clone_size: -
cdr3_nt: TGTGCCAGCAGTCGAACGGGCATTAGGCCCAATGAGCAGTTCTTC
cdr3_aa: CASSRTGIRPNEQFF

j_call: TRBJ1-1
d_call: -
v_call: TRBV6-1
clone_size: many
cdr3_nt: TGTGCCAGCCTTTATTTGAGTCTGAACACTGAAGCTTTCTTT
cdr3_aa: CASLYLSLNTEAFF

j_call: TRBJ2-1
d_call: TRBD1
v_call: TRBV20-1
clone_size: many
cdr3_nt: TGCAGTGCTAAGGGAACAGGGGGCAATGAGCAGTTCTTC
cdr3_aa: CSAKGTGGNEQFF

j_call: TRBJ2-4
d_call: -
v_call: TRBV20-1
clone_size: -
cdr3_nt: TGCAGTGCCCAGCAGAACGGAGCCAAAAACATTCAGTACTTC
cdr3_aa: CSAQQNGAKNIQYF

j_call: TRBJ2-2
d_call: TRBD1
v_call: TRBV19
clone_size: few
cdr3_nt: TGTGCCAGTAGTATCGGGACAGACTACTTTGGGGAGCTGTTTTTT
cdr3_aa: CASSIGTDYFGELFF

j_call: TRBJ2-3
d_call: TRBD2
v_call: TRBV7-9
clone_size: few
cdr3_nt: TGTGCCAGCAGCTTAACGACGTCCAGGGCTTCGCCTAGCGGGAGGGCAGATACGCAGTATTTT
cdr3_aa: CASSLTTSRASPSGRADTQYF

j_call: TRBJ2-1
d_call: TRBD1
v_call: TRBV24-1
clone_size: few
cdr3_nt: TGTGCCACCAGTGATTTTAGGACAGGGCCTCGGAATGAGCAGTTCTTC
cdr3_aa: CATSDFRTGPRNEQFF

j_call: TRBJ2-2
d_call: -
v_call: TRBV7-9
clone_size: -
cdr3_nt: TGTGCCAGCAGCTTAATGGTAGCGAGCACCGGGGAGCTGTTTTTT
cdr3_aa: CASSLMVASTGELFF

j_call: TRBJ1-1
d_call: TRBD1
v_call: TRBV7-9
clone_size: -
cdr3_nt: TGTGCCAGCAGCCGACAGGGGGTCACTGAAGCTTTCTTT
cdr3_aa: CASSRQGVTEAFF

j_call: TRBJ2-4
d_call: -
v_call: TRBV7-9
clone_size: few
cdr3_nt: TGTGCCAGCAGCAAGAGACCGGGAGAGGCCAAAAACATTCAGTACTTC
cdr3_aa: CASSKRPGEAKNIQYF

j_call: TRBJ1-1
d_call: -
v_call: TRBV19
clone_size: -
cdr3_nt: TGTGCCAGTAGACCGGACCAGTTAGGTGAAGCTTTCTTT
cdr3_aa: CASRPDQLGEAFF

j_call: TRBJ1-6
d_call: -
v_call: TRBV27
clone_size: -
cdr3_nt: TGTGCCAGCACAACAGGCCCCAATTCATCCCTCCACTTT
cdr3_aa: CASTTGPNSSLHF

j_call: TRBJ2-7
d_call: TRBD1
v_call: TRBV27
clone_size: few
cdr3_nt: TGTGCCAGCAGTCCCTATTGGGACAGGGGGATGTACGAGCAGTACTTC
cdr3_aa: CASSPYWDRGMYEQYF

j_call: TRBJ2-1
d_call: TRBD2
v_call: TRBV30
clone_size: -
cdr3_nt: TGTGCCTGGAGTGTGGGGACTAGCGGGAGGCGTGAGCAGTTCTTC
cdr3_aa: CAWSVGTSGRREQFF

j_call: TRBJ2-2
d_call: -
v_call: TRBV12-5
clone_size: many
cdr3_nt: TGTGCTAGTGGTTTCGGAACCGGGGAGCTGTTTTTT
cdr3_aa: CASGFGTGELFF